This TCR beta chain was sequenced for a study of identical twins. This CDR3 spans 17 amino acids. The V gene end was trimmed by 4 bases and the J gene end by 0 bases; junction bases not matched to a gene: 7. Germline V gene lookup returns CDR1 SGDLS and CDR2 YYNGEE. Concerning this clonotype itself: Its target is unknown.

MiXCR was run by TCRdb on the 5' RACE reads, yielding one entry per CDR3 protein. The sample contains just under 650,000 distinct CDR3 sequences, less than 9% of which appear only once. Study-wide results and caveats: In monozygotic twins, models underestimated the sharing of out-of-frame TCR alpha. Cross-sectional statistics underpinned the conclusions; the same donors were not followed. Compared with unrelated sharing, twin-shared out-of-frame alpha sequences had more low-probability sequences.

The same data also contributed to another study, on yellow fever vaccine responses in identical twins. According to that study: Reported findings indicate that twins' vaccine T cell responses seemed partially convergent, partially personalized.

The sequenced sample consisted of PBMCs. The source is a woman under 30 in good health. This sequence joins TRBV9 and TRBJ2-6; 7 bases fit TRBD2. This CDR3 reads CASSISGELSGANVLTF. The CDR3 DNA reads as TGTGCCAGCAGCATCAGCGGGGAACTCTCTGGGGCCAACGTCCTGACTTTC.